A single sample gave rise to the 5 T cell receptor beta chains below, sequenced in a study of PD-1 blockade in classical Hodgkin lymphoma. All patients relapsed after autologous stem cell transplantation, and brentuximab vedotin exposure varied. Method: immunoSEQ multiplex PCR; TCRdb's copy keeps in-frame clones and lacks some. Of tens of thousands of clones in the sample, over 55% were seen once. The material was peripheral blood mononuclear cells (PBMCs), obtained at baseline. These TCRs come from a human donor with classical Hodgkin lymphoma.

This clone was found a few times. This sequence joins TRBV11-2 and TRBJ1-5; 7 bases match TRBD1. After removal of 5 bases from V and 0 bases from J, the junction contained 4 bases not matched to a gene. This CDR3 region has 15 residues. Germline-derived CDR1 and CDR2 are SGHAT and FQNNGV. The CDR3 DNA is TGTGCCAGCAGCCCTGGGACAGTTAGCAATCAGCCCCAGCATTTT. Translation: CASSPGTVSNQPQHF.

This chain uses TRBV9 with TRBJ2-7, with D possibly matching TRBD2 (6 bases). Germline assignment: CDR1 SGDLS and CDR2 YYNGEE. The CDR3 consists of 15 residues. The V gene lost 0 bases and the J gene lost 4 bases, with 14 bases spanning the gap. The CDR3 bases are TGTGCCAGCAGCGTAGGGGTTAGGGACTTGTACGAGCAGTACTTC. Its translation is CASSVGVRDLYEQYF.

The V gene is TRBV29-1, the J gene TRBJ1-1; 9 bases fit TRBD1. The CDR3 is 13 amino acids. The trim removed 7 bases at V and 1 base at J, leaving 4 bases unmatched. The V gene's germline CDR1 is SQVTM and CDR2 ANQGSEA. The CDR3 DNA is TGCAGCGGTGCGACAGGGGGGAACACTGAAGCTTTCTTT. Translation gives CSGATGGNTEAFF.

This clone was found a few times. The chain employs TRBV4-2 and TRBJ2-1, with D hard to call. The V end was cut by 2 bases, the J end by 7 bases, with 9 bases between. CDR1 and CDR2 (germline): LGHNA, YNFKEQ. This CDR3 contains 13 residues. The CDR3 nucleotides read TGTGCCAGCAGCCAACTAGGGAATAATGAGCAGTTCTTC. This gives the protein CASSQLGNNEQFF.

The rearrangement joins TRBV19 to TRBJ1-1, with D perhaps TRBD1 (5 bases). The CDR3 contains 13 residues. Deletions cut 4 bases from V and 5 bases from J, with 11 bases between. Germline CDR1 and CDR2: LNHDA and SQIVND (reference sequence). CDR3 loop: CASSTGLRTEAFF. The CDR3 nucleotides are TGTGCCAGTAGTACGGGACTACGGACTGAAGCTTTCTTT.